The entry below gives a single TCR beta chain sequence along with its context. V was clipped by 2 bases and J by 5 bases, with 6 bases between them. The CDR3 has 12 residues. The germline V gene encodes CDR1 WSHSY and CDR2 SAAADI. The data stem from a study of blood T cell repertoires in COVID-19. Authors' analysis steps: Reference gene primer amplification yielded estimated nucleated cell counts. The repertoire was sequenced with immunoSEQ multiplex PCR; TCRdb's copy has only in-frame clones and lacks some. V and J calls and clone size come straight from that table; D and trimming were deduced from the DNA. The table includes some 500,000 clones, around nine tenths detected once.

This chain joins TRBV10-2 and TRBJ1-2; no firm D call. The sequence derives from a woman aged 40 to 50 who had recovered from COVID-19. The sequencing input was PBMCs or T cells enriched from blood (not recorded which). The CDR3 protein is CASSERGYGYTF. CDR3 coding DNA: TGCGCCAGCAGTGAGAGAGGGTATGGCTACACCTTC.